This TCR beta chain was profiled in a study of control samples from healthy donors and cancer patients. The protocol was immunoSEQ multiplex PCR, while the TCRdb copy is restricted to in-frame clones and leaves out a portion. Of tens of thousands of clones in the sample, around 90% were seen once. This CDR3 has 16 amino acids. CDR1 and CDR2 from the germline V gene are SGDLS and YYNGEE. Trimming cost V 1 base and J 0 bases, with 13 bases left between them. Input material: PBMCs. The TCR originated in a man under 40 with colorectal cancer. V is TRBV9 and J is TRBJ2-5; TRBD2 is a possible D gene (5 bases). The CDR3 nucleotides are TGTGCCAGCAGCGTACTCGAGGGAACAGACCAAGAGACCCAGTACTTC. This translates into CASSVLEGTDQETQYF.